The 6 T cell receptor beta chains presented below share a single source sample, sequenced in a study of tissue T cells after allogeneic stem cell transplantation (dated by TCRdb to between 2021 and 2023). Preparation of the library involved the immunoSEQ multiplex PCR assay. TCRdb's version of the immuneACCESS table is confined to in-frame rearrangements and falls short of the full clone set. An unresolved V gene accounts for under half of the shortfall where checked; the remainder is of unknown origin. The sample profile shows approximately 20,000 clones; approximately 69% of them were found once. The ten largest clones take up roughly 0.38% of the sample. The sequencing input was blood. The receptors were sampled from a female BALB/c mouse in good health. The strain's MHC haplotype is H2-d.

In regard to this clone: Each gene name is a mouse one. The CDR3 reads CASSQGGDSYEQYF. The CDR3 bases that were read are TGTGCCAGCAGCCAAGGGGGGGACTCCTATGAACAGTAC. V and J are TRBV5 and TRBJ2-7, with D possibly matching TRBD2 (6 bases). The read is 1 residue too short to cover the CDR3 end, so that end is filled in from the germline J gene. Germline V gives CDR1 LGHNA, CDR2 YNLKQL (reference sequence). Trimming shortened V by 1 base and J by 0 bases, and 7 bases separated the two germline ends. CDR3 length: 14 residues.

This clone was counted a single time. Gene names and germline match the mouse. The read finishes 1 residue shy of the CDR3 end, and the germline J gene is used to complete it. The chain uses TRBV13-2 and TRBJ2-5; 11 bases map to TRBD2. The CDR3 has 14 residues. V was pared by 5 bases and J by 5 bases, with 4 bases of the junction left unmatched. Germline CDR1 and CDR2: NNHNN and SYGAGS (reference sequence). CDR3 sequence: CASGRTGGRDTQYF. The sequenced CDR3 bases are TGTGCCAGCGGGAGGACTGGGGGGAGAGACACCCAGTAC.

Note on this clone: Gene names refer to mouse genes. The DNA ends 1 residue before the CDR3 does, and the rest of the CDR3 is filled in from the germline J gene. The rearrangement uses TRBV13-3 and TRBJ2-7; maybe TRBD2 (6 bases). V was clipped by 0 bases and J by 0 bases, with 13 bases between them. The CDR3 loop spans 16 amino acids. Germline lookup yields CDR1 NNHDY and CDR2 SYVADS. The CDR3 loop is CASSDVYGGSSYEQYF. The sequenced part of the CDR3 DNA is TGTGCCAGCAGTGATGTGTACGGGGGGAGCTCCTATGAACAGTAC.

Concerning this clone itself: Gene names are mouse gene names. The read finishes 1 residue shy of the CDR3 end, and the germline J gene is used to complete it. The chain uses TRBV5 and TRBJ1-1, with a possible D match to TRBD1 (6 bases). Trimming pared 2 bases from V and 1 base from J, leaving 8 bases between. Looked up from germline, CDR1 is LGHNA and CDR2 is YNLKQL (reference sequence). CDR3 size: 14 residues. The DNA read from the CDR3 is TGTGCCAGCAGCCAAATGGGACAAAACACAGAAGTCTTC. Encoded protein: CASSQMGQNTEVF. The CDR3, in full, reads CASSQMGQNTEVFF.

Concerning this clone itself: Gene names denote mouse genes. The sequence runs out 1 residue before the end of the CDR3; the remainder is reconstructed from the germline J gene. The V gene is TRBV13-3, the J gene TRBJ2-3; 7 bases are shared with TRBD1. Germline trimming cut 3 bases from V and 3 bases from J; bases unmatched to any gene: 4. The CDR3 covers 14 residues. Germline loops: CDR1 NNHDY, CDR2 SYVADS. This CDR3 is CASSAPDRAETLYF. CDR3 bases read: TGTGCCAGCAGTGCCCCGGACAGGGCAGAAACGCTGTAT.

As to this clone: Any gene name here is a mouse gene name. The CDR3 end lies 1 residue beyond the end of the read and is filled in from the germline J gene. The rearrangement uses TRBV4 and TRBJ1-1; possible D gene TRBD1, 5 bases. V was pared by 3 bases and J by 5 bases, with 7 bases between. Germline V CDR1 and CDR2: LGHDT, YNNKQL (reference sequence). CDR3 length equals 12 residues. The CDR3 reads CASSYRETEVFF. The CDR3 DNA, read in part, is TGTGCCAGCAGCTACAGGGAAACAGAAGTCTTC.